This note documents a single T cell receptor (beta chain) sequence. Its antigen is as yet unknown. The sample is drawn from a study of cytomegalovirus exposure and HLA in healthy donors. Background on the study: The 95 to 150 validation repertoires and the roughly 700 first-cohort repertoires shared a platform, a later analysis reported. Study results and caveats: Whilst most TCR sequences proved rare, a subset of public TCRs occurred across many donors. The tendency of first-cohort TCR clusters to co-occur in the 120 or so validation repertoires was identified by a subsequent analysis. The study recorded about 160 TCR beta chains that were cytomegalovirus-associated.

Sequencing was performed with immunoSEQ multiplex PCR; in TCRdb, only in-frame clones are kept and a portion is missing. The profile shows about 56,000 clones, 93% of them singletons. Trimming stripped 2 bases from V and 3 bases from J, with 22 bases between. The CDR3 extends over 18 amino acids. CDR1 and CDR2 from the germline V gene are SGHTA and FQGNSA. The receptor was derived from a woman younger than 35 in good health and CMV-seropositive. V gene TRBV7-2 combines with J gene TRBJ1-2, with D possibly TRBD1 on 6 matching bases. Sequencing was done on a sample of PBMCs. CDR3 in amino acids: CASSLFLWGLNKDYGYTF. For the CDR3, the DNA is TGTGCCAGCAGCTTATTCCTTTGGGGGCTGAACAAAGACTATGGCTACACCTTC. The complete variable domain, with remaining parts taken from reference TRBV7-2 and TRBJ1-2, reads GAGVSQSPSNKVTEKGKDVELRCDPISGHTALYWYRQSLGQGLEFLIYFQGNSAPDKSGLPSDRFSAERTGGSVSTLTIQRTQQEDSAVYLCASSLFLWGLNKDYGYTFGSGTRLTVV.